The clone carrying this T cell receptor beta chain was seen a handful of times. Its antigen is as yet unknown. CDR1 and CDR2 (germline): ENHRY, SYGVKD. Deletions cut 6 bases from V and 6 bases from J, with 10 bases between. This CDR3 is built from 12 residues. This specimen belongs to a study of T cell repertoires in cytomegalovirus infection. The overall study: Matching HLA type and CMV infection were both indicated by public TCR beta signatures.

MiXCR was run by TCRdb on the reads, yielding one entry per CDR3 protein. The table has about 920,000 distinct CDR3 sequences, around 30% seen once. This specimen consisted of cultured CD8+ T cells from PBMCs, obtained from culture after CMV antigen stimulation. The receptor's source is a human donor in good health (CMV status not recorded). Some clones in this sample may be carry-over from other donors' samples. The chain uses TRBV10-3 and TRBJ2-3, with D possibly being TRBD2 (6 bases). The CDR3 sequence is CAIRLAEDTQYF. The CDR3 DNA follows: TGTGCCATCAGACTAGCAGAGGATACGCAGTATTTT.